This entry lists 16 T cell receptor beta chains sequenced from one sample in a study of T cell responses to AZD1222 COVID-19 vaccine. Generated by immunoSEQ multiplex PCR, the TCRdb table keeps only in-frame clones and is missing some. Among about 97,000 clones listed, roughly 88% were seen once. Specimen: peripheral blood, collected on day 0 of AZD1222 vaccination. These TCRs come from an adult in good health.

The J gene is TRBJ2-2, the V gene TRBV19; D gene unclear. V shed 5 bases and J shed 0 bases, with 13 bases lying between them. Germline CDR1 is LNHDA and CDR2 is SQIVND (reference sequence). There are 16 residues in the CDR3. CDR3 protein: CASSAPGIPNTGELFF. The DNA of the CDR3 is TGTGCCAGTAGTGCGCCTGGGATTCCGAACACCGGGGAGCTGTTTTTT.

The V and J genes are TRBV3-1 (or the pseudogene TRBV3-2) and TRBJ2-1; 10 bases are a match to TRBD2. With V trimmed by 0 bases and J by 6 bases, 8 bases remained unmatched. Germline V gives CDR1 LGHDT, CDR2 YNNKEL (reference sequence). This CDR3 comprises 17 residues. The CDR3 is CASSQDLGLAEFNEQFF. The CDR3 DNA is TGTGCCAGCAGCCAAGATCTAGGACTAGCGGAGTTCAATGAGCAGTTCTTC.

This clone was seen a single time. The rearrangement links TRBV29-1 to TRBJ1-2; D gene unclear. Trimming left V 7 bases short and J 1 base short, with 13 bases between. Germline V CDR1 and CDR2: SQVTM, ANQGSEA. The CDR3 loop spans 13 amino acids. CDR3: CSGISTYNYGYTF. The CDR3 region has the DNA TGCAGCGGGATTAGTACCTATAACTATGGCTACACCTTC. The variable domain in full, with the rest retrieved from reference TRBV29-1 and TRBJ1-2, is SAVISQKPSRDICQRGTSLTIQCQVDSQVTMMFWYRQQPGQSLTLIATANQGSEATYESGFVIDKFPISRPNLTFSTLTVSNMSPEDSSIYLCSGISTYNYGYTFGSGTRLTVV.

V is TRBV4-2 and J is TRBJ1-3; possible D gene TRBD1, 5 bases. V was clipped by 0 bases and J by 1 base, with 7 bases between them. CDR1 and CDR2 from the germline V gene are LGHNA and YNFKEQ. The CDR3 runs 15 residues. CDR3 in amino acids: CASSQEGTSGNTIYF. CDR3 bases: TGTGCCAGCAGCCAAGAAGGGACGTCTGGAAACACCATATATTTT.

In its sample, this clone was seen a few times. This rearrangement joins TRBV24-1 to TRBJ2-2; 7 bases agree with TRBD1. CDR3 length equals 16 residues. Germline lookup yields CDR1 KGHDR and CDR2 SFDVKD. The J segment lost 3 bases and the V segment lost 0 bases, leaving 3 bases of the junction unmatched. The CDR3 DNA follows: TGTGCCACCAGTGATTTGCATACAGGGGACACCGGGGAGCTGTTTTTT. Translating it yields CATSDLHTGDTGELFF.

This chain joins TRBV14 and TRBJ1-2; D ambiguous. This CDR3 has 12 amino acids. Trimming took off 4 bases at V and 5 bases at J, with 8 bases between the two ends. The V gene's germline CDR1 is SGHDN and CDR2 FVKESK. The CDR3 sequence: CASSRGWYGYTF. CDR3 DNA: TGTGCCAGCAGCCGGGGTTGGTATGGCTACACCTTC.

V and J are TRBV19 and TRBJ1-5, with a possible D match to TRBD1 (5 bases). CDR1 LNHDA and CDR2 SQIVND come from the germline V gene (reference sequence). The CDR3 length is 16 residues. The V gene lost 1 base and the J gene lost 3 bases, with 13 bases spanning the gap. The DNA for the CDR3 is TGTGCCAGTAGTATAGGTGGGGGACGGCTCAATCAGCCCCAGCATTTT. Translation: CASSIGGGRLNQPQHF.

The chain recombines TRBV30 with TRBJ2-7; no reliable D call. The CDR3 is 12 residues long. Trimming pared 2 bases from V and 2 bases from J, leaving 7 bases between. The germline CDR1 and CDR2 sequences are GTSNPN and SVGIG (reference sequence). CDR3: CAWSPSPYEQYF. The CDR3 DNA sequence: TGTGCCTGGAGTCCCAGTCCCTACGAGCAGTACTTC.

This clone has more than one count but fewer than ten. The chain employs TRBV6-2 or TRBV6-3 and TRBJ1-5; the match to TRBD1 covers 9 bases. The J segment lost 0 bases and the V segment lost 5 bases, leaving 14 bases of the junction unmatched. Germline V lookup: CDR1 MNHEY, CDR2 SVGEGT. The CDR3 consists of 19 residues. The CDR3 is CASSGSGGDRAYSNQPQHF. The CDR3 nucleotides are TGTGCCAGCAGTGGGTCCGGGGGGGACAGGGCATATAGCAATCAGCCCCAGCATTTT.

The V gene is TRBV30, the J gene TRBJ2-1, with D uncertain. The V end was cut by 3 bases, the J end by 10 bases, with 10 bases between. This CDR3 has 11 residues. The germline V gene has CDR1 GTSNPN and CDR2 SVGIG (reference sequence). CDR3: CAWRGYEEQFF. The DNA of the CDR3 is TGTGCCTGGAGGGGATATGAGGAGCAGTTCTTC. The full variable domain, with the rest looked up from reference TRBV30 and TRBJ2-1, is SQTIHQWPATLVQPVGSPLSLECTVEGTSNPNLYWYRQAAGRGLQLLFYSVGIGQISSEVPQNLSASRPQDRQFILSSKKLLLSDSGFYLCAWRGYEEQFFGPGTRLTVL.

The chain combines TRBV15 with TRBJ1-6; 10 bases are a match to TRBD1. The V gene end was trimmed by 1 base and the J gene end by 11 bases; junction bases not matched to a gene: 2. This CDR3 region has 14 residues. CDR1 is LNHNV, CDR2 YYDKDF, per germline (reference sequence). In DNA form, the CDR3 reads TGTGCCACCAGCAGAGGGACAGGGGGACCACCCCTCCACTTT. Its protein is CATSRGTGGPPLHF. Full variable domain (outside the CDR3, taken from reference TRBV15 and TRBJ1-6): DAMVIQNPRYQVTQFGKPVTLSCSQTLNHNVMYWYQQKSSQAPKLLFHYYDKDFNNEADTPDNFQSRRPNTSFCFLDIRSPGLGDTAMYLCATSRGTGGPPLHFGNGTRLTVT.

This clone has a handful of counts. The chain links TRBV3-1 (or the pseudogene TRBV3-2) to TRBJ2-3, with 11 bases matching TRBD2. CDR1 is LGHDT, CDR2 YNNKEL, per germline (reference sequence). The CDR3 contains 16 residues. With 3 bases clipped from V and 6 bases from J, the junction kept 8 bases outside the gene matches. CDR3 sequence reads: CASSHLQLAGDDTQYF. In DNA, the CDR3 is TGTGCCAGCAGCCATCTCCAACTAGCGGGGGACGATACGCAGTATTTT.

The rearrangement joins TRBV27 to TRBJ2-7; 8 bases map to TRBD1. Germline V gives CDR1 MNHEY, CDR2 SMNVEV (reference sequence). The CDR3 runs to 16 residues. Losses at the gene ends were 4 bases for V and 5 bases for J; bases not matched to a gene: 13. CDR3 coding DNA: TGTGCCAGCAGTTCCCCGGTGTCAGGGGGCCTGAACGAGCAGTACTTC. Amino acid sequence: CASSSPVSGGLNEQYF.

The chain has TRBV27 and TRBJ2-7, with 9 bases matching TRBD1. The CDR3 has 15 residues. J lost 3 bases, V lost 0 bases, and 3 bases had no gene match. From germline, CDR1 is MNHEY and CDR2 SMNVEV (reference sequence). The CDR3 nucleotides read TGTGCCAGCAGTTTATCGGGACAGGGCTACTACGAGCAGTACTTC. It yields the protein CASSLSGQGYYEQYF.

This rearrangement joins TRBV28 to TRBJ1-5; maybe TRBD1 (6 bases). Germline values: CDR1 MDHEN, CDR2 SYDVKM. V lost 5 bases to trimming and J lost 4 bases, with 12 bases between them. The CDR3 contains 14 residues. The DNA of the CDR3 is TGTGCCAGCAGTCCTACAGGGTCAAATCAGCCCCAGCATTTT. This sequence encodes CASSPTGSNQPQHF. The full variable domain, completed using reference TRBV28 and TRBJ1-5, is DVKVTQSSRYLVKRTGEKVFLECVQDMDHENMFWYRQDPGLGLRLIYFSYDVKMKEKGDIPEGYSVSREKKERFSLILESASTNQTSMYLCASSPTGSNQPQHFGDGTRLSIL.

The gene calls are TRBV14 and TRBJ2-7; D is possibly TRBD1 (5 bases). The CDR3 has 14 residues. The V and J ends lost 3 bases and 0 bases respectively, with 9 bases between them. From germline, CDR1 is SGHDN and CDR2 FVKESK. For the CDR3, the DNA is TGTGCCAGCAGCCATAAGGGGTTCTCCTACGAGCAGTACTTC. Amino acid sequence: CASSHKGFSYEQYF. Full variable domain (outside the CDR3, taken from reference TRBV14 and TRBJ2-7): EAGVTQFPSHSVIEKGQTVTLRCDPISGHDNLYWYRRVMGKEIKFLLHFVKESKQDESGMPNNRFLAERTGGTYSTLKVQPAELEDSGVYFCASSHKGFSYEQYFGPGTRLTVT.